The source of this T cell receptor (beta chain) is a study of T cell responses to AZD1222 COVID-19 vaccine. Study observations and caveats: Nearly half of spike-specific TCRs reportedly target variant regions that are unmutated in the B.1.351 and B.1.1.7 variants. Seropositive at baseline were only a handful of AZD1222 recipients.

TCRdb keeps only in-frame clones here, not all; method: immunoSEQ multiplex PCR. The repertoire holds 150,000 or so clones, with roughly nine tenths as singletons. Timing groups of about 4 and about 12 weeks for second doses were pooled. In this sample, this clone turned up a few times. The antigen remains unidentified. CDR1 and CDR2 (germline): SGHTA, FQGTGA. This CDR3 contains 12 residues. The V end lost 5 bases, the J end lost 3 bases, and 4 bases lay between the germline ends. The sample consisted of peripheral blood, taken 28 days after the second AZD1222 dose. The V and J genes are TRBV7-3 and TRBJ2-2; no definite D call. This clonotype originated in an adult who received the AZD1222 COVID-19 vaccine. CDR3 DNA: TGTGCCAGCAGCCCCCACACCGGGGAGCTGTTTTTT. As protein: CASSPHTGELFF.